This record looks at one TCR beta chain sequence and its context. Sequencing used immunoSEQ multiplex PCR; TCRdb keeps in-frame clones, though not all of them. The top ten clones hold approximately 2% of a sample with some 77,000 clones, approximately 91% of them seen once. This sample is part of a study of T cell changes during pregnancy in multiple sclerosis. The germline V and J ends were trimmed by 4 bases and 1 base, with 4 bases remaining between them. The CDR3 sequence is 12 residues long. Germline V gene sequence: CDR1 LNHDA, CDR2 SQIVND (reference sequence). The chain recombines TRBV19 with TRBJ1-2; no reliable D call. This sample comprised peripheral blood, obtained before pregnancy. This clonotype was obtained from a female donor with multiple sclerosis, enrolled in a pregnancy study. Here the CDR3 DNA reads TGTGCCAGTAGTACACTTAACTATGGCTACACCTTC. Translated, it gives CASSTLNYGYTF.